This T cell receptor beta chain derives from a study of blood T cell repertoires in COVID-19. Across the study: Some COVID-19 samples were acute and others convalescent; all came from the United States, Italy and Spain. The analysed material was cDNA or gDNA that came from T cells, B-cell-depleted T cells, or PBMCs.

CDR3 length: 14 amino acids. The V gene's germline CDR1 is MNHEY and CDR2 SMNVEV (reference sequence). Trimming removed 4 bases at V and 2 bases at J, with 12 bases between. In the original processing: Amplification from reference gene primers served as the basis for estimated nucleated cell counts. Only in-frame clones appear in the TCRdb table, and some are missing; sequencing was by immunoSEQ multiplex PCR. V and J calls and clone size follow that table, whereas D and trimming were derived from the DNA. The sample lists around 210,000 clones, about 90% seen once, with approximately 1.5% in the top ten.

The sequenced sample consisted of peripheral blood. The chain links TRBV27 to TRBJ2-7; D is ambiguous. The source is a man in his late teens or twenties with active or convalescent COVID-19. CDR3 amino acids: CASSSGALPYEQYF. CDR3 in DNA: TGTGCCAGCAGTTCCGGAGCCCTCCCCTACGAGCAGTACTTC.